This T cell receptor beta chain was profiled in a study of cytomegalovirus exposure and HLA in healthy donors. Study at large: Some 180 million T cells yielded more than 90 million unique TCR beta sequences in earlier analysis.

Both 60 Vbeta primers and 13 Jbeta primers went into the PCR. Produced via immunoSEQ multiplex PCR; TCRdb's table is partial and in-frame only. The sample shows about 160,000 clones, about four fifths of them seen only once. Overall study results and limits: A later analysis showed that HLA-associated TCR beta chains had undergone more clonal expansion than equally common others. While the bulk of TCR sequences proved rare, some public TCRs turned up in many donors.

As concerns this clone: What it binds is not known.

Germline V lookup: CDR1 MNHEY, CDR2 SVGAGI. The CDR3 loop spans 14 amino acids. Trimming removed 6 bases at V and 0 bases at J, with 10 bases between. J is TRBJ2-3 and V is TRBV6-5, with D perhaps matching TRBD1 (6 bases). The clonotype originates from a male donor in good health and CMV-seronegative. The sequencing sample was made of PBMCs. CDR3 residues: CASSGQRSTDTQYF. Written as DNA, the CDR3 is TGTGCCAGCAGCGGACAGAGAAGCACAGATACGCAGTATTTT.